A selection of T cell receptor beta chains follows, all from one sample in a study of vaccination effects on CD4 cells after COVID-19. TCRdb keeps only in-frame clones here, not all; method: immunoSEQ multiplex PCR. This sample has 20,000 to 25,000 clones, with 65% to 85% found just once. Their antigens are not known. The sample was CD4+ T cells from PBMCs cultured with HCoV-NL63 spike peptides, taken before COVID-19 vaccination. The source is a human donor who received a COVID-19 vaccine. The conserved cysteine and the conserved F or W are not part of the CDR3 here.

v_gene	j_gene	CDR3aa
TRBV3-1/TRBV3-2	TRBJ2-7	ASIRDRTYEQY
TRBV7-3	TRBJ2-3	ASSPLAPGVKY
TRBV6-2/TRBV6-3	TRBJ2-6	ASSARPGGANVLT
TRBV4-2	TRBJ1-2	ASSQDGTGRVYT
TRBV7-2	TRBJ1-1	ASSSGQGVEAF
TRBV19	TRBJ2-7	ASRSREERYEQY
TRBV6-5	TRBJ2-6	ASRPDNSGANVLT
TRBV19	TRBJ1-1	ASSMGGNTEAF
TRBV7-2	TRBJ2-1	ASSLTGGNEQF
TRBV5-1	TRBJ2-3	ASSSRTSGLTDTQY
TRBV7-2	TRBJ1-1	ASSPQGVTEAF
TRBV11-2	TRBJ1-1	ASSLLRPTEAF
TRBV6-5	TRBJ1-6	ASSYGDGVGNSPLH
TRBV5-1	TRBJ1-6	ASSSRSNSPLH
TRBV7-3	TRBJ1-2	ASSQGGGINYGYT
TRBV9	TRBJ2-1	ASSTPGARQNEQF
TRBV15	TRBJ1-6	ATSRAPTGTATNSPLH
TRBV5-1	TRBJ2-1	ASSLALTANEQF
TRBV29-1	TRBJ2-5	SVEGGPPSQETQY
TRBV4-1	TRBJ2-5	ASSQVRLAGVPQETQY
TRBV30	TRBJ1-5	AWSGQGPQPQH
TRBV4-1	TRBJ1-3	ASSQAGNTIY
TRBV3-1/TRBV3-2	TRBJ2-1	ASSRFGESYNEQF
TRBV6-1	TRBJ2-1	ASSEGGSSYNEQF
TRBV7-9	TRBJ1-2	ASSLEGPNYGYT
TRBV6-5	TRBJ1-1	ASIPRGTFYTEAF
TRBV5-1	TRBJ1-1	ASSLTGRAEAF
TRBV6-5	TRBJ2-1	AGSYYNEQF
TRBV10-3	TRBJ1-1	AISEDTLMNTEAF
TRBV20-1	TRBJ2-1	SAVRGPF
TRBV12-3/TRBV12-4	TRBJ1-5	ASSPRGNQPQH
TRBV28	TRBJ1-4	ASSVAGTARGKLF
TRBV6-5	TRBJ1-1	ASSRELGGTEAF
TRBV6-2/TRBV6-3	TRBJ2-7	ASSYSGVTYEQY
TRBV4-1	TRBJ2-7	ASSHETGLSYEQY
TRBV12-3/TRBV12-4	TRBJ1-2	ASRSQGDRGYT
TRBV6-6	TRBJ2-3	ASSFKTSGGGHTQY
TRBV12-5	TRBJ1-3	ASGLSDRAGNTIY
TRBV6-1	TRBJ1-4	ASSEGGMNEKLF
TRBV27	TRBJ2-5	ASSLLGLQETQY
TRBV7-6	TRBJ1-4	ASSLGSAGAGEKLF
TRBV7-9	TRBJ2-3	ASSSGGGLTDTQY
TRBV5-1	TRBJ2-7	ASSPQTSSYEQY
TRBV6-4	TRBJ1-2	ASSETGGGYT
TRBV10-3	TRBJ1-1	AISKGRGFTEAF
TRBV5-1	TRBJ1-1	ASSRDRGGSTEAF
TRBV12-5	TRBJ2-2	ASGPSNTGELF
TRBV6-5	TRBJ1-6	ASIWTLASPLH
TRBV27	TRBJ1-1	ASGEQGRDTEAF
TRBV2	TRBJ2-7	ASTLMGLVPLGEQY
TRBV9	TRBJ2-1	ASSVGGGLAGYEQF
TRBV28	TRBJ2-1	ASRKSSYNEQF